These T cell receptor beta chains were read from a single sample in a study of blood T cell repertoires in COVID-19. Libraries were prepared by immunoSEQ multiplex PCR; TCRdb keeps only in-frame clonotypes and omits some of them. The repertoire holds 150,000 to 200,000 clones, with approximately 85% as singletons. Specimen: peripheral blood. The receptors originated from a woman aged 60-75 years with acute or convalescent COVID-19. The CDR3 runs from the conserved cysteine through the conserved F or W. Fields, in order: J gene, V gene, D gene, clone size, CDR3 protein, CDR3 DNA. D genes are given only for firm matches. Clone size is stated in some rows and not others, as once, few, many or a class when expanded.

TRBJ1-2 TRBV5-1 . . CASRQRMGDSGYTF TGCGCCAGCAGGCAGCGGATGGGGGACTCTGGCTACACCTTC
TRBJ1-1 TRBV4-2 . . CASSQDTMNTEAFF TGTGCCAGCAGCCAAGATACTATGAACACTGAAGCTTTCTTT
TRBJ1-2 TRBV19 . . CASSIIGAGNGYTF TGTGCCAGTAGTATAATTGGGGCAGGGAATGGCTACACCTTC
TRBJ1-3 TRBV5-1 . . CASSATTSGNTIYF TGCGCCAGCAGCGCGACAACTTCTGGAAACACCATATATTTT
TRBJ2-7 TRBV12-3/TRBV12-4 . . CASSLGNYEQYF TGTGCCAGCAGTTTGGGCAACTACGAGCAGTACTTC
TRBJ2-3 TRBV7-9 TRBD2 . CASSLNAGGSLSDTQYF TGTGCCAGCAGCTTAAACGCGGGAGGGTCTCTTTCAGATACGCAGTATTTT
TRBJ2-5 TRBV2 . . CASREYETQYF TGTGCCAGCAGGGAATATGAGACCCAGTACTTC
TRBJ1-2 TRBV9 . . CASSVEGADGYTF TGTGCCAGCAGCGTAGAAGGGGCAGATGGCTACACCTTC
TRBJ1-5 TRBV28 TRBD1 . CASSQTGGNQPQHF TGTGCCAGCAGTCAGACAGGGGGCAATCAGCCCCAGCATTTT
TRBJ2-6 TRBV19 . . CASSPGLLWGANVLTF TGTGCCAGTAGTCCGGGACTGCTTTGGGGGGCCAACGTCCTGACTTTC
TRBJ2-2 TRBV11-3 TRBD2 many CASSLGVGLADTGELFF TGTGCCAGCAGCTTAGGTGTGGGACTAGCGGACACCGGGGAGCTGTTTTTT
TRBJ2-3 TRBV5-1 . once CASSLLASTDTQYF TGCGCCAGCAGCTTACTTGCAAGCACAGATACGCAGTATTTT
TRBJ2-3 TRBV9 TRBD2 . CASSASLADYTDTQYF TGTGCCAGCAGCGCCTCTCTAGCGGACTACACAGATACGCAGTATTTT
TRBJ1-6 TRBV5-4 . . CASSFRQLPNSPLHF TGTGCCAGCAGCTTCCGACAGTTACCTAATTCACCCCTCCACTTT
TRBJ1-1 TRBV2 . . CASSARGQLNTEAFF TGTGCCAGCAGTGCACGCGGACAGCTAAACACTGAAGCTTTCTTT
TRBJ2-7 TRBV27 TRBD1 . CASSFLPGTGGHEQYF TGTGCCAGCAGTTTCCTCCCCGGGACAGGGGGGCACGAGCAGTACTTC
TRBJ2-2 TRBV9 TRBD1 . CASSPLRGQGNPGELFF TGTGCCAGCAGCCCCTTAAGGGGACAGGGAAACCCCGGGGAGCTGTTTTTT
TRBJ2-1 TRBV7-2 TRBD1 . CASSLVAGQGDNEQFF TGTGCCAGCAGCTTGGTTGCGGGACAGGGAGACAATGAGCAGTTCTTC
TRBJ1-1 TRBV19 . once CASSTGRVRNTEAFF TGTGCCAGTAGTACTGGGAGGGTAAGGAACACTGAAGCTTTCTTT
TRBJ1-1 TRBV11-2 TRBD1 . CASSFGTGFEAFF TGTGCCAGCAGCTTCGGGACAGGGTTTGAAGCTTTCTTT
TRBJ2-1 TRBV13 . . CASTDLAGFYNEQFF TGTGCCAGCACCGACCTCGCGGGATTCTACAATGAGCAGTTCTTC
TRBJ2-7 TRBV5-1 TRBD2 once CASSWSGSSYEQYF TGCGCCAGCAGCTGGAGCGGGAGCTCCTACGAGCAGTACTTC
TRBJ2-7 TRBV10-3 TRBD2 . CAIGTSGAYEQYF TGTGCCATCGGAACTAGCGGGGCCTACGAGCAGTACTTC
TRBJ2-2 TRBV4-1 . . CASSRGRGKNTGELFF TGCGCCAGCAGCCGGGGGCGAGGGAAGAACACCGGGGAGCTGTTTTTT
TRBJ2-1 TRBV2 . once CASTTRVDNEQFF TGTGCCAGCACAACCCGCGTGGACAATGAGCAGTTCTTC
TRBJ1-6 TRBV27 . . CASRFRSSYNSPLHF TGTGCCAGCAGGTTTCGGAGCTCCTATAATTCACCCCTCCACTTT
TRBJ1-4 TRBV28 . . CASSLWGAGEKLFF TGTGCCAGCAGTTTATGGGGGGCGGGTGAAAAACTGTTTTTT
TRBJ2-4 TRBV5-1 . . CASTQSGGVGNIQYF TGCGCCAGCACCCAAAGTGGAGGGGTCGGAAACATTCAGTACTTC
TRBJ2-1 TRBV4-2 TRBD2 once CASSLTGGRDNEQFF TGTGCCAGCAGCCTTACTGGCGGGAGGGACAATGAGCAGTTCTTC
TRBJ2-1 TRBV10-2 . . CASSQATGRRYNEQFF TGCGCCAGCAGTCAGGCAACAGGTCGACGCTACAATGAGCAGTTCTTC
TRBJ2-7 TRBV27 . . CASSPGRGLPTYEQYF TGTGCCAGCAGCCCGGGGCGGGGCCTCCCAACCTACGAGCAGTACTTC
TRBJ2-2 TRBV21-1 . . CASSNPGGNTGELFF TGTGCCAGCAGCAACCCAGGAGGGAACACCGGGGAGCTGTTTTTT
TRBJ2-2 TRBV6-5 TRBD2 . CASRGSGYTGELFF TGTGCCAGCAGAGGTAGCGGGTACACCGGGGAGCTGTTTTTT
TRBJ2-1 TRBV5-1 TRBD2 . CASSFFSGRSSYNEQFF TGCGCCAGCAGCTTCTTTAGCGGGAGGAGCTCCTACAATGAGCAGTTCTTC
TRBJ1-6 TRBV11-2 TRBD1 . CASSLGGQINSPLHF TGTGCCAGCAGCTTAGGGGGACAGATCAATTCACCCCTCCACTTT
TRBJ2-2 TRBV19 TRBD1 few CASSIRPGQGGGELFF TGTGCCAGTAGTATAAGGCCCGGACAGGGCGGCGGGGAGCTGTTTTTT
TRBJ2-5 TRBV5-4 TRBD2 . CASSPGTIQETQYF TGTGCCAGCAGCCCCGGGACTATTCAAGAGACCCAGTACTTC
TRBJ2-5 TRBV10-3 TRBD2 once CAISEKRGGETQYF TGTGCCATCAGTGAGAAGCGGGGTGGAGAGACCCAGTACTTC
TRBJ2-1 TRBV3-1/TRBV3-2 TRBD2 . CASSQGLAEYNEQFF TGTGCCAGCAGCCAAGGACTAGCGGAGTACAATGAGCAGTTCTTC
TRBJ2-2 TRBV4-2 TRBD1 . CASSLRARTGNTGELFF TGTGCCAGCAGCCTGAGAGCGAGGACAGGGAATACCGGGGAGCTGTTTTTT
TRBJ2-6 TRBV10-2 TRBD1 . CASSSEGARSGANVLTF TGCGCCAGCAGTTCTGAGGGGGCGCGCTCTGGGGCCAACGTCCTGACTTTC
TRBJ1-6 TRBV15 TRBD1 few CATSRGRGQGGTPLHF TGTGCCACCAGCCGAGGCAGGGGACAGGGTGGGACACCCCTCCACTTT
TRBJ2-3 TRBV19 . . CASSSILFPVDTQYF TGTGCCAGTAGTTCCATCCTTTTCCCGGTTGATACGCAGTATTTT
TRBJ1-1 TRBV24-1 . . CATSDGGAPTEAFF TGTGCCACCAGTGATGGTGGGGCCCCCACTGAAGCTTTCTTT
TRBJ1-2 TRBV29-1 . few CSLRDTDGYTF TGCAGCCTCCGGGACACGGATGGCTACACCTTC
TRBJ1-3 TRBV5-6 . . CASSAGGSGNTIYF TGTGCCAGCAGCGCCGGGGGCTCTGGAAACACCATATATTTT
TRBJ2-3 TRBV5-1 TRBD1 . CASSSGQGGNTDTQYF TGCGCCAGCAGCTCTGGACAGGGGGGAAACACAGATACGCAGTATTTT
TRBJ1-1 TRBV5-1 TRBD1 few CASSLGQGSTEAFF TGCGCCAGCAGCCTGGGACAGGGGAGCACTGAAGCTTTCTTT
TRBJ1-1 TRBV27 . . CASRPYRDTEAFF TGTGCCAGCAGACCCTACAGGGACACTGAAGCTTTCTTT
TRBJ1-1 TRBV29-1 TRBD1 . CSVGRQGEAFF TGCAGCGTGGGCAGACAGGGAGAAGCTTTCTTT
TRBJ2-1 TRBV3-1/TRBV3-2 TRBD2 few CASSQGPLAGAYNEQFF TGTGCCAGCAGCCAAGGGCCACTAGCGGGAGCCTACAATGAGCAGTTCTTC
TRBJ2-1 TRBV29-1 TRBD1 . CSVVWTGRDNEQFF TGCAGCGTTGTCTGGACAGGGCGGGACAATGAGCAGTTCTTC
TRBJ1-5 TRBV30 . . CAWSSRDNQPQHF TGTGCCTGGAGTAGCAGGGATAATCAGCCCCAGCATTTT
TRBJ2-7 TRBV28 TRBD2 . CASVGGRATYEQYF TGTGCCAGCGTGGGGGGGAGGGCCACCTACGAGCAGTACTTC
TRBJ2-2 TRBV24-1 TRBD1 . CATRGQGGTGELFF TGTGCCACAAGGGGGCAGGGTGGCACCGGGGAGCTGTTTTTT
TRBJ2-3 TRBV3-1/TRBV3-2 TRBD2 . CASSQGGGRTDTQYF TGTGCCAGCAGCCAAGGCGGGGGGCGCACAGATACGCAGTATTTT
TRBJ1-1 TRBV30 . . CAWSREGVRAFF TGTGCCTGGAGTCGGGAGGGGGTTAGAGCTTTCTTT
TRBJ2-6 TRBV5-1 . . CASSFLGGGLSSGANVLTF TGCGCCAGCAGCTTCCTCGGAGGGGGCCTCAGCTCTGGGGCCAACGTCCTGACTTTC
TRBJ1-1 TRBV7-3 . . CASSLNRNTEAFF TGTGCCAGCAGCTTAAATAGGAACACTGAAGCTTTCTTT
TRBJ1-1 TRBV19 TRBD1 . CASSTGQGGNTEAFF TGTGCCAGTAGTACGGGACAGGGTGGGAACACTGAAGCTTTCTTT